The next 13 T cell receptor beta chains were all read from a single sample in a study of CD8 T cells in ankylosing spondylitis. Study conclusions and caveats: A TCR beta motif of eight highly homologous variants appeared characteristic of ankylosing spondylitis blood.

MiXCR, applied by TCRdb to the 5' RACE reads, yields one record per CDR3 protein. The repertoire holds around 450,000 distinct CDR3 sequences, with roughly 26% as singletons. These receptors' antigens are unknown. Sequencing was performed on blood, either unsorted or a sorted T cell fraction (not recorded which). All receptors come from a male donor with ankylosing spondylitis.

The chain uses TRBV7-2 and TRBJ2-7; D remains unclear. This CDR3 region has 14 residues. Trimming pared 7 bases from V and 3 bases from J, leaving 16 bases between. Germline CDR1 is SGHTA and CDR2 is FQGNSA. CDR3 bases: TGTGCCAGCACCCGTGTCGGGCAGGACTACGAGCAGTACTTC. It yields the protein CASTRVGQDYEQYF.

Only a few counts were recorded for this clonotype. The rearrangement uses TRBV20-1 and TRBJ2-3; 8 positions agree with TRBD2. The V segment lost 1 base and the J segment 2 bases; nucleotides outside the gene matches: 8. Germline CDR1 and CDR2: DFQATT and SNEGSKA (reference sequence). The CDR3 has 16 amino acids. The CDR3 DNA reads as TGCAGTGCTAGAGGCGGGAGGCTAACTTTCACAGATACGCAGTATTTT. Its translation: CSARGGRLTFTDTQYF.

This clonotype was detected only a few times. CDR3: CASRDRGKAQFF. The CDR3 DNA follows: TGTGCCAGCAGGGACAGGGGGAAGGCTCAGTTCTTC. This chain joins TRBV2 and TRBJ2-1, with TRBD1 matching over 10 bases. The CDR3 has 12 amino acids. The V gene's germline CDR1 is SNHLY and CDR2 FYNNEI. The V segment lost 6 bases and the J segment 13 bases; nucleotides outside the gene matches: 6.

This clonotype has more than one count but fewer than ten. The chain employs TRBV12-3 or TRBV12-4 and TRBJ2-3; 10 bases line up with TRBD2. The CDR3 contains 15 residues. V was pared by 5 bases and J by 3 bases, with 5 bases of the junction left unmatched. CDR3 residues: CASSDIAGGTDTQYF. CDR3 DNA sequence: TGTGCCAGCAGTGATATAGCGGGAGGTACAGATACGCAGTATTTT.

The chain recombines TRBV7-2 with TRBJ2-1; tentatively, D is TRBD2 (5 bases). Germline CDR1 and CDR2: SGHTA and FQGNSA. The CDR3 sequence is 16 residues long. Trimming cost V 3 bases and J 6 bases, with 18 bases left between them. In DNA form, the CDR3 reads TGTGCCAGCAGCTTTCGTTGGGCGGTGAGGGTCAATGAGCAGTTCTTC. It codes for CASSFRWAVRVNEQFF.

Written as DNA, the CDR3 is TGCAGTGCCCAGGGTTTAGTCAATCAGCCCCAGCATTTT. Amino acid sequence: CSAQGLVNQPQHF. The V and J genes are TRBV20-1 and TRBJ1-5, with D maybe TRBD1 (5 bases). Germline CDR1 is DFQATT and CDR2 is SNEGSKA (reference sequence). With 6 bases removed from V and 3 bases from J, the gap between germline ends came to 12 bases. The CDR3 has 13 residues.

This clonotype turned up a few times. The chain links TRBV5-1 to TRBJ1-1; tentative D call: TRBD1 (6 bases). CDR1 SGHRS and CDR2 YFSETQ come from the germline V gene. The CDR3 has 15 residues. Trimming removed 3 bases from V and 1 base from J, with 13 bases in between. The CDR3 loop reads CASSSVQGGNTEAFF. The CDR3 DNA reads as TGCGCCAGCAGCTCGGTACAGGGCGGGAACACTGAAGCTTTCTTT.

This clonotype showed up just a few times. The chain carries TRBV5-1 and TRBJ2-1; 16 bases are a match to TRBD2. The V and J ends lost 1 base and 9 bases, in that order; junction bases with no gene match: 10. The CDR3 totals 18 residues. Germline values: CDR1 SGHRS, CDR2 YFSETQ. Written as DNA, the CDR3 is TGCGCCAGCAGCTTGAGGCCCTCGGGACTAGCGGGAGGGGGTGAGCAGTTCTTC. Amino acid sequence: CASSLRPSGLAGGGEQFF.

This clonotype has just a few counts. CDR3 bases: TGTGCCAGCAGCTCCCGGGGTTGGGGAGAGACCCAGTACTTC. Its protein product is CASSSRGWGETQYF. The J gene is TRBJ2-5, the V gene TRBV25-1, with D perhaps TRBD2 (5 bases). Looked up from germline, CDR1 is MGHDK and CDR2 is SYGVNS. With 6 bases removed from V and 4 bases from J, the gap between germline ends came to 15 bases. The CDR3 is made up of 14 amino acids.

This chain joins TRBV9 and TRBJ2-1, with D possibly matching TRBD2 (5 bases). The CDR3 is made up of 11 amino acids. Trimming pared 3 bases from V and 9 bases from J, leaving 7 bases between. Per the germline V gene, CDR1 is SGDLS and CDR2 is YYNGEE. CDR3 residues: CASSGGGEQFF. The CDR3 DNA sequence: TGTGCCAGCAGCGGAGGAGGTGAGCAGTTCTTC.

V gene TRBV5-1 combines with J gene TRBJ1-4; no definite D call. The V gene lost 3 bases and the J gene lost 0 bases, with 9 bases spanning the gap. Germline V lookup: CDR1 SGHRS, CDR2 YFSETQ. CDR3 length: 15 residues. DNA for the CDR3: TGCGCCAGCAGCTCGGCGGCCTCAACTAATGAAAAACTGTTTTTT. Translation gives CASSSAASTNEKLFF.

The chain employs TRBV6-1 and TRBJ1-3; D unclear. V was trimmed by 1 base and J by 2 bases, leaving 6 bases between them. CDR1 is MNHNS and CDR2 is SASEGT in the germline V gene. The length of the CDR3 is 14 residues. The CDR3 DNA reads TGTGCCAGCAGTGAAGGCTTCGCTGGAAACACCATATATTTT. This codes for CASSEGFAGNTIYF.

This clonotype was seen a few times. The chain links TRBV6-2 or TRBV6-3 to TRBJ2-1; 8 bases agree with TRBD2. Germline V CDR1 and CDR2: MNHEY, SVGEGT. After removal of 5 bases from V and 0 bases from J, the junction contained 6 bases not matched to a gene. The length of the CDR3 is 16 residues. CDR3 sequence reads: CASSRTSSSSYNEQFF. CDR3 DNA sequence: TGTGCCAGCAGTCGGACTAGCTCGAGCTCCTACAATGAGCAGTTCTTC.